One TCR beta chain is described in this entry. This clonotype was observed a handful of times. Its antigen target is currently unknown. The record has no base qualities; no much larger clone is one base away. This entry comes from a study of identical twins (dated by TCRdb to about 2016). Context from the whole study: To test whether fetal clonotypes persist, the study used deep sequencing on TCR alpha and beta repertoires from monozygotic twins, unrelated adults of various ages, and cord blood. Replicate twin experiments were performed at different times using different library preparation protocols to rule out contamination.

Overall study outcomes, separate from this receptor: The excess sharing between twins in beta out-of-frame sequences was weaker because fewer shared sequences reduced the signal-to-noise ratio. Because the same donors could not be followed over many years, the conclusions depended on cross-sectional statistical analysis. Abundant cord blood beta clonotypes carried fewer insertions; young adult naive repertoires showed a weaker similar trend, while memory repertoires showed none. Compared with coincidental sharing between unrelated individuals, out-of-frame TCR alpha sequences shared between twins showed an excess of sequences with low generation probability. In monozygotic twins, out-of-frame TCR alpha sharing was systematically underestimated by recombination models, although the models agreed with sharing between unrelated individuals. Invariant T cells such as MAIT and iNKT could partly confound zero-insertion analyses, though diverse VJ usage argued against this for most clonotypes.

The junction shows trimming of 1 base on V and 5 bases on J, plus 14 bases between the germline ends. The CDR3 spans 15 residues, from the cysteine through the phenylalanine. Only the CDR3 part of the read is kept: 45 bases, read in frame from the first base. Only healthy Caucasian donors were included. Using Miltenyi CD45RO+ enrichment and human naive T-cell isolation kits, memory (CD45RO+) and naive T cells were isolated from PBMC. The library was made by 5' RACE. The run used an Illumina HiSeq 2000. A universal primer binding site was added through template switching, and the final cDNA carried a unique molecular identifier so that TCR cDNA molecules could be counted accurately. Specific primers in the conserved constant-segment region were used to synthesize first-strand cDNA for the TCR alpha and beta chains. To control for contamination, every cDNA library carried two barcodes: a SMART-Mk sample barcode plus Illumina barcodes. Two successive PCR steps introduced TruSeq adapter sequences along with Illumina sample barcodes. The TCR alpha and beta cDNA libraries were sequenced on the Illumina HiSeq platform using custom primers. The authors processed their data as follows. MiGEC processed the raw reads to extract unique molecular identifiers, while MiXCR was used to determine the CDR3 positions. For each individual, recombination models were inferred using an EM algorithm with the repgenHMM and IGoR tools. The tcR package in R was used for shared clonotype analysis, with sharing normalized by the product of cloneset sizes. To study raw recombination without the effects of thymic and clonal selection, out-of-frame nonproductive sequences were analyzed. Using fastp at Q25 and MiXCR, TCRdb reprocessed the public reads and kept productive beta chains. Every CDR3 protein is listed once, alongside the most common genes and DNA of its rows. The V and J calls come from TCRdb's annotation, not from the publication. The sample includes approximately 230,000 distinct CDR3 sequences, with over 13% observed a single time. The leading ten clones occupy 8.8% of the sample.

Here the chain combines TRBV12-3 or TRBV12-4 and TRBJ1-1; the D region possibly corresponds to TRBD1 (5 bases align). Material: memory (CD45RO+) T cells sorted from blood. This specimen's cell subset or site label, interpreted: CD45RO+ enriched T cells. This TCR derives from a woman aged 18-29 years in good health. At the DNA level, the sequence is TGTGCCAGCAGTTTAGGGGCAGGGTTGGGGACTGAAGCTTTCTTT. Its protein reads: CASSLGAGLGTEAFF.